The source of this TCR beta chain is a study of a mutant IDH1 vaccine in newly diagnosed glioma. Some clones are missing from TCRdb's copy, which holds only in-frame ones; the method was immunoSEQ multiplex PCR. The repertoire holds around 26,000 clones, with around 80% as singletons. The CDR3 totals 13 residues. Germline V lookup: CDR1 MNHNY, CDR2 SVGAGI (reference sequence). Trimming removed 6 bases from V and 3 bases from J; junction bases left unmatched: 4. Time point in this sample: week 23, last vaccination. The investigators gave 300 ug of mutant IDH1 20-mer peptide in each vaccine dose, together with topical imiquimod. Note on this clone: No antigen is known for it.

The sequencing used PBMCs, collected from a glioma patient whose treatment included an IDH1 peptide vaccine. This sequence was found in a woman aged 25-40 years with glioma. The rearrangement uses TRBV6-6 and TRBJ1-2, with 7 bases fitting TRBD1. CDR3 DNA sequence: TGTGCCAGCAGACAAGGGGGCGACTATGGCTACACCTTC. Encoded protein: CASRQGGDYGYTF.